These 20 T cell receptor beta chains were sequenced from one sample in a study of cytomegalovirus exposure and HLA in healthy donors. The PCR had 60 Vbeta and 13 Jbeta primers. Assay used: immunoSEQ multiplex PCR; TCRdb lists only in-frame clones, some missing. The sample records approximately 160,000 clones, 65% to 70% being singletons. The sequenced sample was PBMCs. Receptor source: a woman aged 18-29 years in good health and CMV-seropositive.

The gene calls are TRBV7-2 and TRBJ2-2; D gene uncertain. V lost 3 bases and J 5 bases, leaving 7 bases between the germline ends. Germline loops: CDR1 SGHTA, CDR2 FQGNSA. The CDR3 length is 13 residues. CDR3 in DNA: TGTGCCAGCAGCTTTGGGCAGACCGGGGAGCTGTTTTTT. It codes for CASSFGQTGELFF.

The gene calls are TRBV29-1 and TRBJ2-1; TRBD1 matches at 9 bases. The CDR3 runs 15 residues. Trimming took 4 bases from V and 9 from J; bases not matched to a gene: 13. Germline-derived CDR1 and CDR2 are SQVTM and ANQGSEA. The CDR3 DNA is TGCAGCGTTGCCGTAGGGGGACAGGGCTCCGGTGAGCAGTTCTTC. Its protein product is CSVAVGGQGSGEQFF.

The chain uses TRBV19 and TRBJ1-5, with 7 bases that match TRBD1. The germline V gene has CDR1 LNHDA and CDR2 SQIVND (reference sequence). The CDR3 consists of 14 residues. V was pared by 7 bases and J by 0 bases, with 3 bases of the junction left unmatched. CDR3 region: CASTSGGSNQPQHF. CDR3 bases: TGTGCCAGTACTTCAGGGGGTAGCAATCAGCCCCAGCATTTT.

The CDR3 coding sequence is TGTGCCAGCAGCTTAGCAGGGGTCTACAATGAGCAGTTCTTC. Its translation: CASSLAGVYNEQFF. The rearrangement uses TRBV7-2 and TRBJ2-1; D possibly corresponds to TRBD1 (5 bases). Germline CDR1 is SGHTA and CDR2 is FQGNSA. The CDR3 runs to 14 residues. Trimming pared 0 bases from V and 3 bases from J, leaving 6 bases between.

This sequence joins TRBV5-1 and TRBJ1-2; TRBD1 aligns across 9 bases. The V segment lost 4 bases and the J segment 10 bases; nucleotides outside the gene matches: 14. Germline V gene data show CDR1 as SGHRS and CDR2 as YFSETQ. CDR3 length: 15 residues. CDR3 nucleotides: TGCGCCAGCAGCCTGGGACAGGGTACCTGGGCGGTCTACACCTTC. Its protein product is CASSLGQGTWAVYTF.

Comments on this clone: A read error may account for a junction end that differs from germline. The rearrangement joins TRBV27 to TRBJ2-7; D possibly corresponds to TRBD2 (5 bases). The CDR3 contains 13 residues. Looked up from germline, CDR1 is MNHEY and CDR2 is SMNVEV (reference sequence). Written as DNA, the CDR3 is TGTGCCAGCAGTCCCCAAACCCGGGGTCCACCTACCTTC. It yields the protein CASSPQTRGPPTF.

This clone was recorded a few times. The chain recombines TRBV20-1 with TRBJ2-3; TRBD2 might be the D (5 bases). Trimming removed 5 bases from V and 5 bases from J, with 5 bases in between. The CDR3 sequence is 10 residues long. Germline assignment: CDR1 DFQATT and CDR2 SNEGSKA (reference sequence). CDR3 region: CSAEGDTQYF. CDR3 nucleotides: TGCAGTGCTGAGGGAGATACGCAGTATTTT.

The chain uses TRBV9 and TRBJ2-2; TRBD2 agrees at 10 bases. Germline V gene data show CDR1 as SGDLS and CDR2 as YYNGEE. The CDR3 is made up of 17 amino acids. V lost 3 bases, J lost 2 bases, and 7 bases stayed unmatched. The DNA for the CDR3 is TGTGCCAGCAGCGAACCACTAGCGGGGCCCAACACCGGGGAGCTGTTTTTT. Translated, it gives CASSEPLAGPNTGELFF.

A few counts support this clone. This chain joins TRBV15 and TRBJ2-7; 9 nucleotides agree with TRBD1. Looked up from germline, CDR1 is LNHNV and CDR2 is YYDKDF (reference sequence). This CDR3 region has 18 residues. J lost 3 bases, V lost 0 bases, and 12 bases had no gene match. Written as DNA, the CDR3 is TGTGCCACCAGCAGAGATCCGGCCAGACAGGGGGTTTTCTACGAGCAGTACTTC. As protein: CATSRDPARQGVFYEQYF.

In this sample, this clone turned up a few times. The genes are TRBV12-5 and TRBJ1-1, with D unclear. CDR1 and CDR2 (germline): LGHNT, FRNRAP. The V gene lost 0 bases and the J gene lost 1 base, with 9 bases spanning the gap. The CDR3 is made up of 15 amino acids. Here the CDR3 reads CASGLVPPGNTEAFF. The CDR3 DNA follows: TGTGCTAGTGGTTTGGTACCCCCGGGGAACACTGAAGCTTTCTTT.

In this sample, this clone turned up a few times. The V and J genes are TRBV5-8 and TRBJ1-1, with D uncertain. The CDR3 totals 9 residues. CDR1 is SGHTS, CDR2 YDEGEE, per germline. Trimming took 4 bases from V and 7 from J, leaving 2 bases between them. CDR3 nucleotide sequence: TGTGCCAGCAGCCTTGAAGCTTTCTTT. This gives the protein CASSLEAFF.

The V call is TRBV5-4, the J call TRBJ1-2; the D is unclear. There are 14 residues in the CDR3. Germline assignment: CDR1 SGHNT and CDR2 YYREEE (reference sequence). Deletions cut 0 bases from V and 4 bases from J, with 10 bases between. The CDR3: CASSLDSQAYGYTF. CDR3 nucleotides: TGTGCCAGCAGCTTGGATTCGCAGGCCTATGGCTACACCTTC.

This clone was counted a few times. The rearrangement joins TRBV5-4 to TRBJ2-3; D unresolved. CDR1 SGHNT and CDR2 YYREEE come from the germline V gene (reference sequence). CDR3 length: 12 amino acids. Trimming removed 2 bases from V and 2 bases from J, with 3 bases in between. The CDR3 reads CASSLLTDTQYF. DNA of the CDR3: TGTGCCAGCAGCTTACTCACAGATACGCAGTATTTT.

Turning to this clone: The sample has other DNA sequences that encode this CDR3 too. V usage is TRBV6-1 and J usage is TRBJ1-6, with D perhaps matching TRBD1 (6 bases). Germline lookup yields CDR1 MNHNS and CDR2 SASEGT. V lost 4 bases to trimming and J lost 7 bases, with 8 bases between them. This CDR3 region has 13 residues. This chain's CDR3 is CASSGQGNSPLHF. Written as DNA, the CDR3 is TGTGCCAGCAGTGGTCAGGGGAATTCACCCCTCCACTTT.

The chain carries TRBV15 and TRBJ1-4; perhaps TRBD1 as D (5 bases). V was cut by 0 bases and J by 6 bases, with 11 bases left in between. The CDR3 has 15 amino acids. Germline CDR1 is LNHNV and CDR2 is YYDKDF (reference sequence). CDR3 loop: CATSRDKMTDEKLFF. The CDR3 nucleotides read TGTGCCACCAGCAGAGATAAGATGACAGATGAAAAACTGTTTTTT.

For the CDR3, the DNA is TGTGCCAGCAGCTTGGGACAGGGCGCGGAAGCTTTCTTT. It is translated as CASSLGQGAEAFF. V is TRBV5-5 and J is TRBJ1-1, with TRBD1 identical over 7 bases. V trimming: 0 bases; J trimming: 8 bases; junction bases outside the gene matches: 4. The V gene's germline CDR1 is SGHKS and CDR2 YYEKEE (reference sequence). The CDR3 is 13 residues long.

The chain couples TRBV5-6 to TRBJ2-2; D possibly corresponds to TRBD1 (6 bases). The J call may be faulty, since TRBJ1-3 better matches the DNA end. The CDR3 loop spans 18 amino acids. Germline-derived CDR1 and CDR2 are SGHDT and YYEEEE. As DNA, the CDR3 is TGTGCCAGCAGCTATGGTTTGACAGGCTCGAGGTCTGGAAACACCATATATTTT. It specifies CASSYGLTGSRSGNTIYF.

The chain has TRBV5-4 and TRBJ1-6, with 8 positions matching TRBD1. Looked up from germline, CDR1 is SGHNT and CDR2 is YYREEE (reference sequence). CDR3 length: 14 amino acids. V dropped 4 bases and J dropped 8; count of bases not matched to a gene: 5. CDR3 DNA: TGTGCCAGCAGCCCCGACAGGGGCGATTCACCCCTCCACTTT. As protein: CASSPDRGDSPLHF. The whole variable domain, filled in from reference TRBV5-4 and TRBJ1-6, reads ETGVTQSPTHLIKTRGQQVTLRCSSQSGHNTVSWYQQALGQGPQFIFQYYREEENGRGNFPPRFSGLQFPNYSSELNVNALELDDSALYLCASSPDRGDSPLHFGNGTRLTVT.

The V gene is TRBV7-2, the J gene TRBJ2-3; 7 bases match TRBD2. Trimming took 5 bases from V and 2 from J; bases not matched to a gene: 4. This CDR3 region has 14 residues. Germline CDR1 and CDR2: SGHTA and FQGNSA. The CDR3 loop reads CASSRDYLTDTQYF. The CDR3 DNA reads TGTGCCAGCAGCCGGGACTACCTCACAGATACGCAGTATTTT.

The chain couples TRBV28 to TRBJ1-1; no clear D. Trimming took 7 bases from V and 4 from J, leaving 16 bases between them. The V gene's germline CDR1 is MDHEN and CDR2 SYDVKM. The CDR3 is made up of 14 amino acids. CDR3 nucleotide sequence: TGTGCCAGCATCCTTGGCCTTGCGGCCACTGAAGCTTTCTTT. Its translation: CASILGLAATEAFF.